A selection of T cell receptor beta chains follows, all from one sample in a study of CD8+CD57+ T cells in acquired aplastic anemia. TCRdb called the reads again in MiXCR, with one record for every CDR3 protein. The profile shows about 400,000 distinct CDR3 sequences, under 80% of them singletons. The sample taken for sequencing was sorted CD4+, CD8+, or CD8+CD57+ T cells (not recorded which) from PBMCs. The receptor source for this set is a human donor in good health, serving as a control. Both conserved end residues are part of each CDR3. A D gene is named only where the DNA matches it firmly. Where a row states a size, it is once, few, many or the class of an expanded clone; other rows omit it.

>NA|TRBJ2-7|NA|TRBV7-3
CASSPSKGNEQYF
TGTGCCAGCAGCCCAAGCAAGGGCAACGAGCAGTACTTC
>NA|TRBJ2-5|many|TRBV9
CASSPQTGRQETQYF
TGTGCCAGCAGCCCCCAGACAGGGAGGCAAGAGACCCAGTACTTC
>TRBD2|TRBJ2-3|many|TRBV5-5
CASSFGTSGSTDTQYF
TGTGCCAGCAGCTTTGGGACTAGCGGCAGCACAGATACGCAGTATTTT
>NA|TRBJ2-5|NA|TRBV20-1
CSANSGQAGIKTQYF
TGCAGTGCTAACTCCGGACAGGCGGGAATAAAGACCCAGTACTTC
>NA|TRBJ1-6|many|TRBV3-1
CASSSDLIYSPLHF
TGTGCCAGCAGCTCGGACTTGATTTATTCACCCCTCCACTTT
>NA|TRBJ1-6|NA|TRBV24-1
CASGVRRPLHF
TGTGCCAGCGGCGTGCGGCGTCCCCTCCACTTT
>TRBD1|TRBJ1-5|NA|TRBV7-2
CASSADRGPKLPQHF
TGTGCCAGCAGCGCCGACAGGGGGCCTAAGCTGCCCCAGCATTTT
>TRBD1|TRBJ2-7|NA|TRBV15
CATSRDPRQGHEQYF
TGTGCCACCAGCAGAGATCCGCGACAGGGTCACGAGCAGTACTTC
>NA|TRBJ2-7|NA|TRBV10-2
CASSEGNEQYF
TGCGCCAGCAGTGAGGGCAACGAGCAGTACTTC
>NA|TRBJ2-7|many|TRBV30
CAWAGSTLQGEQYF
TGTGCCTGGGCCGGCTCTACACTCCAAGGCGAGCAGTACTTC
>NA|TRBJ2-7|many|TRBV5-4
CASSFRAPPYEQYF
TGTGCCAGCAGCTTCCGGGCGCCGCCCTACGAGCAGTACTTC
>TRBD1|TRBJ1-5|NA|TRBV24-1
CATSDLAPLGQRFTPQHF
TGTGCCACCAGTGATTTGGCTCCCTTGGGACAGCGATTTACGCCCCAGCATTTT
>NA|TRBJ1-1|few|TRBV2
CASRYSGMTEAFF
TGTGCCAGCAGGTATTCAGGGATGACTGAAGCTTTCTTT
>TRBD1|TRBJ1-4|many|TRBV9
CASSEGGQPNEKLFF
TGTGCCAGCAGCGAAGGGGGACAGCCTAATGAAAAACTGTTTTTT
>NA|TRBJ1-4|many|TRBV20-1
CSARDGLEAEKLFF
TGCAGTGCTAGAGATGGGCTTGAGGCTGAAAAACTGTTTTTT
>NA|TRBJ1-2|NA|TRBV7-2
CASSLTSGGATGETF
TGTGCCAGCAGCCTCACTAGCGGGGGGGCAACCGGGGAGACCTTC
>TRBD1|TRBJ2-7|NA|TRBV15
CATSLGQGISYEQYF
TGTGCCACCAGCCTGGGACAGGGGATTTCCTACGAGCAGTACTTC
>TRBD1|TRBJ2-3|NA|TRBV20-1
CSANVPGQGVTDTQYF
TGCAGTGCTAACGTACCGGGACAGGGGGTCACAGATACGCAGTATTTT
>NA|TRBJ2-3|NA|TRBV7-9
CASSSLSQTPREKQYF
TGTGCCAGCAGCTCCCTTTCGCAGACTCCGAGAGAGAAGCAGTATTTT
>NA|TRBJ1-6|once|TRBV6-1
CASRRTAYNTPLHF
TGTGCCAGCAGGAGGACTGCTTATAATACTCCCCTCCACTTT
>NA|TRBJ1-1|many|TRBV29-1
CSVELARGNTEAFF
TGCAGCGTTGAACTGGCCAGGGGCAACACTGAAGCTTTCTTT
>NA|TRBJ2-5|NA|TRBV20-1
CSAAPGSLSETQYF
TGCAGTGCCGCACCGGGATCTTTGTCAGAGACCCAGTACTTC
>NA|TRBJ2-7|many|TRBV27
CASSLYGQRAYEQYF
TGTGCCAGCAGTTTATACGGCCAAAGGGCCTACGAGCAGTACTTC
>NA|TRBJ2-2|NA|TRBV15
CATSRGQVDQPQFF
TGTGCCACCAGCAGAGGCCAGGTGGATCAGCCCCAGTTTTTT